This TCR beta chain was identified during a study of cytomegalovirus exposure and HLA in healthy donors. Study-level information: Of roughly 360 genotyped donors, around 86% grouped in the Caucasian-associated ancestry cluster.

The CDR3 loop spans 13 amino acids. J was trimmed by 5 bases and V by 3 bases; bases with no gene match: 2. Germline V gene lookup returns CDR1 SGHVS and CDR2 FNYEAQ. Note on this clone: The antigen remains unidentified.

The study's findings and limits: The study listed roughly 160 cytomegalovirus-associated TCR beta chains.

Researchers ran the PCR with 60 Vbeta and 13 Jbeta primers. Method: immunoSEQ multiplex PCR; TCRdb's copy keeps in-frame clones and lacks some. The top ten clones hold almost 8.5% of a sample with 110,000 or so clones, approximately 67% of them seen once. The sequence derives from a man aged 18 to 30 in good health and CMV-seropositive. J is TRBJ2-5 and V is TRBV7-6, with 8 bases matching TRBD1. Sequencing was performed on PBMCs. CDR3 nucleotides: TGTGCCAGCAGCTTCAGGGGGCGGGAGACCCAGTACTTC. Encoded protein: CASSFRGRETQYF.